One and the same sample provided the 20 T cell receptor beta chains below, sequenced in a study of T-cell memory formation after mild COVID-19. TCRdb independently ran MiXCR on the 5' RACE reads; one entry per CDR3 protein. The sample carries 400,000 to 550,000 distinct CDR3 sequences, around 27% recorded once. Sequencing was carried out using PBMCs or a T cell subset sorted from them (not recorded which). Receptors originate from an adult woman who had mild COVID-19 (a few samples of this study predate the infection). Cell type and time point are not known.

The V call is TRBV13, the J call TRBJ1-1; D is ambiguous. The CDR3 length is 16 residues. In germline, CDR1 is PRHDT, CDR2 FYEKMQ (reference sequence). V shed 5 bases and J shed 5 bases, with 21 bases lying between them. As DNA, the CDR3 is TGTGCCAGCAGCCCACGGGCGGCGGTGGTTGGTACTGAAGCTTTCTTT. Its translation is CASSPRAAVVGTEAFF.

The J gene is TRBJ1-1, the V gene TRBV25-1, with a possible D match to TRBD1 (6 bases). In germline, CDR1 is MGHDK, CDR2 SYGVNS. V dropped 8 bases and J dropped 1 base, with 14 bases sitting between them. The CDR3 loop spans 14 amino acids. The chain's CDR3 is CASVRRGGNTEAFF. CDR3 nucleotide sequence: TGTGCCAGCGTACGCAGGGGCGGGAACACTGAAGCTTTCTTT.

Only a few counts were recorded for this clonotype. The chain carries TRBV5-5 and TRBJ1-6; 8 bases map to TRBD1. Germline values: CDR1 SGHKS, CDR2 YYEKEE (reference sequence). With 5 bases clipped from V and 8 bases from J, the junction kept 6 bases outside the gene matches. The CDR3 has 14 amino acids. The DNA of the CDR3 is TGTGCCAGCAGACCGGGACAGGAGGATTCACCCCTCCACTTT. Its translation is CASRPGQEDSPLHF.

A few counts support this clonotype. V is TRBV7-3 and J is TRBJ2-4; 12 positions agree with TRBD2. Per germline, CDR1 SGHTA and CDR2 FQGTGA. Losses at the gene ends were 5 bases for V and 6 bases for J; bases not matched to a gene: 8. This CDR3 is built from 16 residues. Written as DNA, the CDR3 is TGTGCCAGCAGCCCCCAACCGGGACTAGCGGGAAACATTCAGTACTTC. Residues: CASSPQPGLAGNIQYF.

This chain uses TRBV20-1 with TRBJ1-5, with a tentative D call TRBD1 (6 bases). The CDR3 loop spans 12 amino acids. The V end was cut by 6 bases, the J end by 6 bases, with 12 bases between. Looked up from germline, CDR1 is DFQATT and CDR2 is SNEGSKA (reference sequence). The CDR3 reads CSARGGSQPQHF. DNA of the CDR3: TGCAGTGCCCGGGGGGGCTCTCAGCCCCAGCATTTT.

The chain recombines TRBV12-3 or TRBV12-4 with TRBJ2-2; TRBD1 matches at 8 bases. V dropped 7 bases and J dropped 4; count of bases not matched to a gene: 11. The CDR3 has 16 amino acids. The CDR3 spells CASTTWTGMGTGELFF. The CDR3 DNA reads as TGTGCCAGCACCACTTGGACAGGGATGGGCACCGGGGAGCTGTTTTTT.

This chain uses TRBV24-1 with TRBJ2-5; 8 bases agree with TRBD1. The V gene end was trimmed by 4 bases and the J gene end by 5 bases; junction bases not matched to a gene: 11. The germline CDR1 and CDR2 sequences are KGHDR and SFDVKD. The CDR3 is 16 residues long. Here the CDR3 DNA reads TGTGCCACCAGTGACGAGACAGGGGTACATGACGAGACCCAGTACTTC. Translation: CATSDETGVHDETQYF.

The rearrangement joins TRBV7-3 to TRBJ2-2; D gene unclear. CDR3 length: 12 amino acids. V lost 4 bases, J lost 7 bases, and 7 bases lay in between. The V gene's germline CDR1 is SGHTA and CDR2 FQGTGA. The CDR3 bases are TGTGCCAGCAGCTATGTAGGCGGGGAGCTGTTTTTT. It encodes CASSYVGGELFF.

DNA for the CDR3: TGTGCCAGTAGTAACACCGACACCGGGGAGCTGTTTTTT. It specifies CASSNTDTGELFF. V usage is TRBV19 and J usage is TRBJ2-2; D not certain. CDR3 length: 13 residues. CDR1 and CDR2 (germline): LNHDA, SQIVND (reference sequence). Trimming took 4 bases from V and 3 from J, leaving 6 bases between them. The full variable domain, its missing parts supplied by reference TRBV19 and TRBJ2-2, is DGGITQSPKYLFRKEGQNVTLSCEQNLNHDAMYWYRQDPGQGLRLIYYSQIVNDFQKGDIAEGYSVSREKKESFPLTVTSAQKNPTAFYLCASSNTDTGELFFGEGSRLTVL.

For the CDR3, the DNA is TGCGCCAGCAGCTTGGAACTAGCGTCTTCCTACGAGCAGTACTTC. Translating it yields CASSLELASSYEQYF. The chain employs TRBV5-1 and TRBJ2-7, with TRBD2 matching over 7 bases. V dropped 0 bases and J dropped 1; count of bases not matched to a gene: 4. From germline, CDR1 is SGHRS and CDR2 YFSETQ. This CDR3 has 15 amino acids.

The rearrangement uses TRBV3-1 and TRBJ2-7; 15 bases line up with TRBD2. From germline, CDR1 is LGHDT and CDR2 YNNKEL (reference sequence). V lost 6 bases and J lost 6; bases outside the gene matches: 9. The CDR3 runs 16 residues. The CDR3, as DNA: TGTGCCAGCAGTGGACTAGCGGGAGGGCTAGGACTCGAGCAGTACTTC. It encodes CASSGLAGGLGLEQYF.

This chain connects TRBV27 to TRBJ1-1, with 8 positions matching TRBD1. The V and J ends lost 9 bases and 4 bases, in that order; junction bases with no gene match: 7. The CDR3 loop spans 13 amino acids. CDR1 and CDR2 (germline): MNHEY, SMNVEV (reference sequence). The CDR3 bases are TGTGCCAGTCGATTAACAGGGGGCACTGAAGCTTTCTTT. It specifies CASRLTGGTEAFF.

The genes are TRBV12-3 or TRBV12-4 and TRBJ2-3; 8 bases match TRBD2. Losses at the gene ends were 3 bases for V and 8 bases for J; bases not matched to a gene: 13. The CDR3 is made up of 16 amino acids. CDR3 protein: CASSLKAGANILTQYF. The CDR3 bases are TGTGCCAGCAGTTTGAAAGCGGGGGCGAACATCCTTACGCAGTATTTT.

The chain employs TRBV20-1 and TRBJ2-7, with 7 bases matching TRBD2. V was pared by 1 base and J by 2 bases, with 14 bases of the junction left unmatched. From germline, CDR1 is DFQATT and CDR2 SNEGSKA (reference sequence). CDR3 length: 17 residues. This CDR3 reads CSARAREPEAGTYEQYF. The CDR3 bases are TGCAGTGCTAGAGCCCGCGAACCGGAAGCGGGGACCTACGAGCAGTACTTC.

This rearrangement joins TRBV19 to TRBJ1-5; no definite D call. The germline gives CDR1 LNHDA, CDR2 SQIVND (reference sequence). The V end lost 3 bases, the J end lost 5 bases, and 5 bases lay between the germline ends. The CDR3 is made up of 12 amino acids. CDR3 loop: CASSIWHQPQHF. CDR3 sequence (DNA): TGTGCCAGTAGTATCTGGCATCAGCCCCAGCATTTT.

This clonotype was seen just once. This chain uses TRBV5-6 with TRBJ1-6; D is possibly TRBD1 (6 bases). Germline V gives CDR1 SGHDT, CDR2 YYEEEE. Trimming pared 3 bases from V and 7 bases from J, leaving 8 bases between. The CDR3 contains 13 residues. CDR3 nucleotides: TGTGCCAGCAGCTCAGGACAGAATTCACCCCTCCACTTT. Translation: CASSSGQNSPLHF. The whole variable domain, remainder taken from reference TRBV5-6 and TRBJ1-6, is DAGVTQSPTHLIKTRGQQVTLRCSPKSGHDTVSWYQQALGQGPQFIFQYYEEEERQRGNFPDRFSGHQFPNYSSELNVNALLLGDSALYLCASSSGQNSPLHFGNGTRLTVT.

This chain links TRBV18 with TRBJ1-2; D remains ambiguous. V shed 3 bases and J shed 5 bases, with 22 bases lying between them. The CDR3 sequence is 17 residues long. Germline CDR1 KGHSH, CDR2 LQKENI. CDR3 protein: CASSPPLFSAAIYGYTF. CDR3 DNA: TGTGCCAGCTCACCCCCCCTTTTCAGCGCCGCAATTTATGGCTACACCTTC.

The chain combines TRBV7-2 with TRBJ1-4, with 8 bases lining up with TRBD1. The V segment lost 5 bases and the J segment 3 bases; nucleotides outside the gene matches: 5. Germline CDR1 is SGHTA and CDR2 is FQGNSA. CDR3 size: 15 residues. The CDR3 bases are TGTGCCAGCAGCCTAGACAGGGGTTCTAATGAAAAACTGTTTTTT. Its translation is CASSLDRGSNEKLFF.

This clonotype was observed a single time. The gene calls are TRBV11-3 and TRBJ2-7; 7 bases are shared with TRBD1. CDR1 is SGHNT and CDR2 is YENEEA in the germline V gene. The CDR3 spans 15 residues. Trimming at V came to 5 bases and at J to 3 bases, leaving 10 bases not matched to a gene. CDR3 in amino acids: CASSNTGTELYEQYF. DNA for the CDR3: TGTGCCAGCAGCAATACCGGGACAGAGCTCTACGAGCAGTACTTC.

V usage is TRBV6-5 and J usage is TRBJ2-3, with a tentative D call TRBD1 (5 bases). Germline lookup yields CDR1 MNHEY and CDR2 SVGAGI. The CDR3 extends over 15 amino acids. V dropped 5 bases and J dropped 0 bases, with 12 bases sitting between them. CDR3 protein: CASSMTVSSTDTQYF. The CDR3 bases are TGTGCCAGCAGTATGACAGTTTCTAGCACAGATACGCAGTATTTT.